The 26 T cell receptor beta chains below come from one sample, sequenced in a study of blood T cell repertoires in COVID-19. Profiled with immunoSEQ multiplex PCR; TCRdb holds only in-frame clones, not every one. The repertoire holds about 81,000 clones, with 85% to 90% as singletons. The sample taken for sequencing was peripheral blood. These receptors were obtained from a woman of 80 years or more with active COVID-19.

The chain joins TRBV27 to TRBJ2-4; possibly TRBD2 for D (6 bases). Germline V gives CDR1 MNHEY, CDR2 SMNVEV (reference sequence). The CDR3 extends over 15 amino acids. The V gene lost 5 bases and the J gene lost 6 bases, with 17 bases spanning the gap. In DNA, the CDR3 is TGTGCCAGCAGTCCCCCGGGACTCGGAGGAAACATTCAGTACTTC. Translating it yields CASSPPGLGGNIQYF.

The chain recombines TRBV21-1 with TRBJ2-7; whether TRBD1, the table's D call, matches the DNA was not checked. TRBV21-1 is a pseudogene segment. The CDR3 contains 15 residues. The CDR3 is CASSKWGRFSYEQYF. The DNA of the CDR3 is TGTGCCAGCAGCAAATGGGGCAGATTCTCCTACGAGCAGTACTTC.

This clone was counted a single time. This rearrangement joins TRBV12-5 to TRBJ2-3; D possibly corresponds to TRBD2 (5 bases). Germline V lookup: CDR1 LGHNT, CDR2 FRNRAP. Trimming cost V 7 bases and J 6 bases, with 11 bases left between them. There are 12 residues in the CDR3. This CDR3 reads CASAPGVDTQYF. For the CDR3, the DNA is TGTGCTAGTGCTCCCGGGGTGGATACGCAGTATTTT. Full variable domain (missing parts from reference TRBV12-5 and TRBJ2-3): DARVTQTPRHKVTEMGQEVTMRCQPILGHNTVFWYRQTMMQGLELLAYFRNRAPLDDSGMPKDRFSAEMPDATLATLKIQPSEPRDSAVYFCASAPGVDTQYFGPGTRLTVL.

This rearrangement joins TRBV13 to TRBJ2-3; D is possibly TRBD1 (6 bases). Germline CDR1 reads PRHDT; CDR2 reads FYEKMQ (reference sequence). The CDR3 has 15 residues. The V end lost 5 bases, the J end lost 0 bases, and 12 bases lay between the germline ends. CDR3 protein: CASSTHTGSTDTQYF. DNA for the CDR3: TGTGCCAGCAGCACCCATACAGGGAGCACAGATACGCAGTATTTT.

The CDR3: CASSNVGQGVHEQYF. In DNA form, the CDR3 reads TGTGCCAGCAGCAACGTGGGACAGGGAGTCCACGAGCAGTACTTC. The chain carries TRBV7-9 and TRBJ2-7; 9 bases fit TRBD1. The CDR3 is 15 amino acids. The ends lost 5 bases at V and 5 bases at J; junction bases unmatched: 10. Germline CDR1 SEHNR, CDR2 FQNEAQ (reference sequence).

CDR3 residues: CASSEGQRGTEAFF. The DNA for the CDR3 is TGTGCCAGCTCAGAGGGACAGAGAGGCACTGAAGCTTTCTTT. The chain couples TRBV18 to TRBJ1-1; TRBD1 agrees at 7 bases. The CDR3 consists of 14 residues. Unmatched junction bases numbered 7, after V lost 5 bases and J lost 4 bases. The germline CDR1 and CDR2 sequences are KGHSH and LQKENI.

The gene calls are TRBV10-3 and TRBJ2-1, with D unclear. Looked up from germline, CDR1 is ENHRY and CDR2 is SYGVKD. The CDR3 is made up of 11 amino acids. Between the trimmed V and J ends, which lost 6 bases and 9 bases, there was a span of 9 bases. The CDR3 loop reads CAIRVLSEQFF. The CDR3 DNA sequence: TGTGCCATCAGGGTCCTGAGTGAGCAGTTCTTC.

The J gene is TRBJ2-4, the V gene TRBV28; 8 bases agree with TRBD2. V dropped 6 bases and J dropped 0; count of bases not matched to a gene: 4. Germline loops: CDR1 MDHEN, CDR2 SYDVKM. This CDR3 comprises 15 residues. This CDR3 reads CASRGRGGAKNIQYF. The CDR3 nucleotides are TGTGCCAGCAGGGGACGGGGGGGAGCCAAAAACATTCAGTACTTC. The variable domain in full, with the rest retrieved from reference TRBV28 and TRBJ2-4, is DVKVTQSSRYLVKRTGEKVFLECVQDMDHENMFWYRQDPGLGLRLIYFSYDVKMKEKGDIPEGYSVSREKKERFSLILESASTNQTSMYLCASRGRGGAKNIQYFGAGTRLSVL.

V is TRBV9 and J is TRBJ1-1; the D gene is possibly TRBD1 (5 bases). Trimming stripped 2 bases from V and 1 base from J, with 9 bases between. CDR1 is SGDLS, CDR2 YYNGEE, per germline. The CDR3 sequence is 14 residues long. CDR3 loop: CASSVGGANTEAFF. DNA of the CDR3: TGTGCCAGCAGCGTGGGTGGGGCGAACACTGAAGCTTTCTTT.

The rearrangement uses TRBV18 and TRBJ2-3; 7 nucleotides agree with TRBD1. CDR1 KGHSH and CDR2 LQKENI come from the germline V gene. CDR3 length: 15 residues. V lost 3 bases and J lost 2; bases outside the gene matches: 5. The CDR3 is CASSPDRHATDTQYF. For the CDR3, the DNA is TGTGCCAGCTCACCGGACAGGCACGCCACAGATACGCAGTATTTT. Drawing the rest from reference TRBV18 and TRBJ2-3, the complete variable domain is NAGVMQNPRHLVRRRGQEARLRCSPMKGHSHVYWYRQLPEEGLKFMVYLQKENIIDESGMPKERFSAEFPKEGPSILRIQQVVRGDSAAYFCASSPDRHATDTQYFGPGTRLTVL.

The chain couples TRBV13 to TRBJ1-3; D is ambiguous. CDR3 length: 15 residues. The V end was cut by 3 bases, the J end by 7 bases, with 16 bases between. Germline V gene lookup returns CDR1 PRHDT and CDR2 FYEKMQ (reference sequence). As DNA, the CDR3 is TGTGCCAGCAGCTTCCTTACGGACGGGGAGAACACCATATATTTT. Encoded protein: CASSFLTDGENTIYF. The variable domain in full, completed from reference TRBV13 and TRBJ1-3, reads AAGVIQSPRHLIKEKRETATLKCYPIPRHDTVYWYQQGPGQDPQFLISFYEKMQSDKGSIPDRFSAQQFSDYHSELNMSSLELGDSALYFCASSFLTDGENTIYFGEGSWLTVV.

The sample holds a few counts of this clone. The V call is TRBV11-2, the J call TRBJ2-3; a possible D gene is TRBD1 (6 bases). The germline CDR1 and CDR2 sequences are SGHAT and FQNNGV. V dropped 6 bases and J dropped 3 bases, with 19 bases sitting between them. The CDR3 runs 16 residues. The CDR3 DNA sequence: TGTGCCAGCAGATTCCTGGGGGCCACGGGGACAGATACGCAGTATTTT. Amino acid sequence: CASRFLGATGTDTQYF.

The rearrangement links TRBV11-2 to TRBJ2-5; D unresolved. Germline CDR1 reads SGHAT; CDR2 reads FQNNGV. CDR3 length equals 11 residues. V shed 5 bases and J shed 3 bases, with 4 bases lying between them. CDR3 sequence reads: CASSPKETQYF. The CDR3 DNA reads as TGTGCCAGCAGCCCCAAAGAGACCCAGTACTTC.

In nucleotides, the CDR3 is TGTGCCACCAGTGATCAAGGGGGAAACATTCAGTACTTC. Protein: CATSDQGGNIQYF. The rearrangement uses TRBV24-1 and TRBJ2-4; D possibly corresponds to TRBD1 (6 bases). This CDR3 region has 13 residues. V was pared by 3 bases and J by 6 bases, with 8 bases between. Germline V gene lookup returns CDR1 KGHDR and CDR2 SFDVKD.

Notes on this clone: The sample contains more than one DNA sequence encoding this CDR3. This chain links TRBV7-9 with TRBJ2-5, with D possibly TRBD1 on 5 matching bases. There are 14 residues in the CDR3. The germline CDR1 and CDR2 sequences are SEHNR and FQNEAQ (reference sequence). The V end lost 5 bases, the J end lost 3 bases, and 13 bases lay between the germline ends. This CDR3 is CASSQDTRKETQYF. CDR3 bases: TGTGCCAGCAGCCAGGACACGAGGAAAGAGACCCAGTACTTC.

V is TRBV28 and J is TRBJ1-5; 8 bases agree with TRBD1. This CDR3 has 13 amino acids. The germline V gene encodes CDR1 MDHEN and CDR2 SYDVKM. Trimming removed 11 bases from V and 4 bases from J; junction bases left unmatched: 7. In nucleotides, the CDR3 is TGTGCCGGGAGACAGGGGAGGAATCAGCCCCAGCATTTT. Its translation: CAGRQGRNQPQHF. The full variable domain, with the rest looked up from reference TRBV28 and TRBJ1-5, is DVKVTQSSRYLVKRTGEKVFLECVQDMDHENMFWYRQDPGLGLRLIYFSYDVKMKEKGDIPEGYSVSREKKERFSLILESASTNQTSMYLCAGRQGRNQPQHFGDGTRLSIL.

The CDR3 DNA reads as TGTGCCAGCAGGGGACAGGGAATTTCACCCCTCCACTTT. Translated, it gives CASRGQGISPLHF. This chain connects TRBV27 to TRBJ1-6; 9 positions agree with TRBD1. In germline, CDR1 is MNHEY, CDR2 SMNVEV (reference sequence). This CDR3 spans 13 amino acids. The junction had 3 bases not matched to a gene; V was cut back by 6 bases and J by 9 bases.

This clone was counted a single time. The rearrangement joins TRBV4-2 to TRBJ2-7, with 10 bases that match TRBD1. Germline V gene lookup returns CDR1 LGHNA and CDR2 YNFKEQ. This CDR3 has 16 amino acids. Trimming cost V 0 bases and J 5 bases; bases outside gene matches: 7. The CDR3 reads CASSQDRGQGYDEQYF. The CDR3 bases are TGTGCCAGCAGCCAAGATCGGGGACAGGGGTACGACGAGCAGTACTTC.

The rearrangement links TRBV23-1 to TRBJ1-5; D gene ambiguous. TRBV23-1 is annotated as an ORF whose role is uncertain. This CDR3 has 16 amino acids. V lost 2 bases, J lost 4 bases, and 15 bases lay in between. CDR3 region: CASSQKGSRGNQPQHF. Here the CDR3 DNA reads TGCGCCAGCAGTCAAAAAGGGTCTAGAGGGAATCAGCCCCAGCATTTT.

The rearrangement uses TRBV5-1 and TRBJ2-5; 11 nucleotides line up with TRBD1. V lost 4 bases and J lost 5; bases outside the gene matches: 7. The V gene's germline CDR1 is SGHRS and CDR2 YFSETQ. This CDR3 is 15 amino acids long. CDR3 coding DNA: TGCGCCAGCAGCCCTGGGACAGGGGGGATGGAGACCCAGTACTTC. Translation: CASSPGTGGMETQYF.

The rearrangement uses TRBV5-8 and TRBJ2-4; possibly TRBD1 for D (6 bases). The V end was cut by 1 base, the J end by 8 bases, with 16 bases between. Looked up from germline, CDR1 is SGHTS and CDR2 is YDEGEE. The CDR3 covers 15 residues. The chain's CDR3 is CASSLSTAAGDIQYF. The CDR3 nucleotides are TGTGCCAGCAGCTTGAGCACAGCCGCAGGGGACATTCAGTACTTC.

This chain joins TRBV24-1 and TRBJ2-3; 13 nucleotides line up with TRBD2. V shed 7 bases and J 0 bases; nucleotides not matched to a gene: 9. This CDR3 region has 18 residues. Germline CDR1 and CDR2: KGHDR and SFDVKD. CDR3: CATSGGLAGIFSTDTQYF. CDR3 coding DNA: TGTGCCACCAGCGGGGGACTAGCGGGAATTTTTAGCACAGATACGCAGTATTTT.

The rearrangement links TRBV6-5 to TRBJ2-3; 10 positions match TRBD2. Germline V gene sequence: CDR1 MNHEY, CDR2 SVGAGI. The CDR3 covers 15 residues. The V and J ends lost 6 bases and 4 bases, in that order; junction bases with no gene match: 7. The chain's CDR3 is CASSQLAGVADTQYF. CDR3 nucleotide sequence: TGTGCCAGCAGCCAGCTAGCGGGAGTGGCAGATACGCAGTATTTT.

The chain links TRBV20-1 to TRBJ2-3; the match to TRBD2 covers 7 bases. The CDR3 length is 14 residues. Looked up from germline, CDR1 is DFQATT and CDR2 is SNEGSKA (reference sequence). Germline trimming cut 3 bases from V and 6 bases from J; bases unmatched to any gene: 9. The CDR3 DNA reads TGCAGTGCTAGTTCAGCGGGAAGAATTGATACGCAGTATTTT. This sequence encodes CSASSAGRIDTQYF.

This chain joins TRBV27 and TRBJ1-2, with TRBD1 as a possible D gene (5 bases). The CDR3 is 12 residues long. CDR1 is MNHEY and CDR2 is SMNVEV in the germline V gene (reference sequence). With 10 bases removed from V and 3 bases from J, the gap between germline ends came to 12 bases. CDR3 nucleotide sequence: TGTGCCACCCGGAAGGGGTACTATGGCTACACCTTC. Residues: CATRKGYYGYTF.

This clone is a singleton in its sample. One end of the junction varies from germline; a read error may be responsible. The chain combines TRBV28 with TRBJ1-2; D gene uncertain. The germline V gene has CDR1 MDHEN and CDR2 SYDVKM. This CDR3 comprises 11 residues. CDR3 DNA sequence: TGTGCCAGCAGTTTAAGGAGAGTGATCGCCTTC. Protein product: CASSLRRVIAF.